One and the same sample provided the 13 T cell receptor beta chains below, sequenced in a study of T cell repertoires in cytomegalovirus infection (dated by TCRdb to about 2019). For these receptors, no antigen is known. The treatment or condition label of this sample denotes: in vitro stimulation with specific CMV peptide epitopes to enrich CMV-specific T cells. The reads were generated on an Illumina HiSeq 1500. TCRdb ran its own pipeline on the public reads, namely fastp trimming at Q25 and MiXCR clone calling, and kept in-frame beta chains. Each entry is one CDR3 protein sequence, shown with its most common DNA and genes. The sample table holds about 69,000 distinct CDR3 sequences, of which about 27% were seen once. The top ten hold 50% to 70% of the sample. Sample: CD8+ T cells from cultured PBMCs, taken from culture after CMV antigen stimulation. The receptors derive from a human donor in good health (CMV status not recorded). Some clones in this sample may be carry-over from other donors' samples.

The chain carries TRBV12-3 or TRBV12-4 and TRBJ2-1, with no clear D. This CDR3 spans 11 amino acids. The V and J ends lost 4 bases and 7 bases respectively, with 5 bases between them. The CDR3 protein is CASSWQNEQFF. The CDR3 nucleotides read TGTGCCAGCAGTTGGCAGAATGAGCAGTTCTTC.

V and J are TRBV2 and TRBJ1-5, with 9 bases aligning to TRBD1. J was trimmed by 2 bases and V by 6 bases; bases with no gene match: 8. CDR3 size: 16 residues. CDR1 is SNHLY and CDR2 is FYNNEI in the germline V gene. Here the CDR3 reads CASSPGQGYGNQPQHF. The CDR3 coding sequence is TGTGCCAGCAGCCCGGGACAGGGATACGGCAATCAGCCCCAGCATTTT.

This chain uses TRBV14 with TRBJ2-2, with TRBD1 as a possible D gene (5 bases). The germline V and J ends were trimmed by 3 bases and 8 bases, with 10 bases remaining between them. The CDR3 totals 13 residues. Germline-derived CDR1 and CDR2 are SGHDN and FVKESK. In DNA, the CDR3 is TGTGCCAGCAGCCACATAGGGGCAGGGGAGCTGTTTTTT. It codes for CASSHIGAGELFF.

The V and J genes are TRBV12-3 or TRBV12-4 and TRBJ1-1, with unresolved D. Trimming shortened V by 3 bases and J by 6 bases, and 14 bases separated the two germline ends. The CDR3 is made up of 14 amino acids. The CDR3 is CASSFNRGLAEAFF. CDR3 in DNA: TGTGCCAGCAGTTTTAACCGAGGGTTGGCTGAAGCTTTCTTT.

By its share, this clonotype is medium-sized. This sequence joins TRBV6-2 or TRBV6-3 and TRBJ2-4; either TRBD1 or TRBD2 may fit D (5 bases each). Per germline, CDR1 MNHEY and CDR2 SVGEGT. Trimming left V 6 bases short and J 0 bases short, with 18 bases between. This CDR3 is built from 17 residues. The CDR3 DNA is TGTGCCAGCAGGGGGGTATACAGAGAACTAGCCAAAAACATTCAGTACTTC. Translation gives CASRGVYRELAKNIQYF.

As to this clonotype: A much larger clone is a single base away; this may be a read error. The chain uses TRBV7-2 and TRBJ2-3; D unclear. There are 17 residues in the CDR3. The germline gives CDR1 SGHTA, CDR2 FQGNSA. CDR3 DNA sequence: TGTGCCAGCAGCTTAGGAGAACGAGTCGGGCACACAGATACGCGGTATTTT. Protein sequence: CASSLGERVGHTDTRYF.

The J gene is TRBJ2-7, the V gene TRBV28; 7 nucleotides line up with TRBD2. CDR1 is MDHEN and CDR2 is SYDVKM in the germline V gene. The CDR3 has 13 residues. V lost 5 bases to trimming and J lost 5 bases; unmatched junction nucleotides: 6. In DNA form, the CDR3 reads TGTGCCAGCAGTCCAGCCAGCGGGAACGAGCAGTACTTC. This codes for CASSPASGNEQYF.

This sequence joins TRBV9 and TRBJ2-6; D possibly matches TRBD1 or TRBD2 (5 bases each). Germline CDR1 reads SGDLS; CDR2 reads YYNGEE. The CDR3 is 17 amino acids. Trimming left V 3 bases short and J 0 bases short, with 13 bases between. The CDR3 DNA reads TGTGCCAGCAGCGGACGTCTGGGGGACTCTGGGGCCAACGTCCTGACTTTC. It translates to CASSGRLGDSGANVLTF. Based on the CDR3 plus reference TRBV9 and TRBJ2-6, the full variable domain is DSGVTQTPKHLITATGQRVTLRCSPRSGDLSVYWYQQSLDQGLQFLIQYYNGEERAKGNILERFSAQQFPDLHSELNLSSLELGDSALYFCASSGRLGDSGANVLTFGAGSRLTVL.

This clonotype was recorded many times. As DNA, the CDR3 is TGTGCCAGCAGCCCCGACAGGGTGTGGGAAAAACTGTTTTTT. This sequence encodes CASSPDRVWEKLFF. The chain uses TRBV12-3 or TRBV12-4 and TRBJ1-4, with 7 bases matching TRBD1. The CDR3 spans 14 residues. The V and J ends lost 6 bases and 8 bases, in that order; junction bases with no gene match: 9.

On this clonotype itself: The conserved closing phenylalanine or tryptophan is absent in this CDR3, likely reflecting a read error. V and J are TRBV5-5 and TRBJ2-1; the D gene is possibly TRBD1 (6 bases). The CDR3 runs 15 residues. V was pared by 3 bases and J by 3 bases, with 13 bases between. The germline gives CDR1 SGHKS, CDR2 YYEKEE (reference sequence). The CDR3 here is CASSSERDNYNEQFL. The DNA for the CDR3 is TGTGCCAGCAGCTCCGAAAGGGACAACTACAATGAGCAGTTCCTC.

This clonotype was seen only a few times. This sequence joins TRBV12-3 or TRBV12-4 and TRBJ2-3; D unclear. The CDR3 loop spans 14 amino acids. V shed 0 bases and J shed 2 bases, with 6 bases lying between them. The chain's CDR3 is CASSLAFDTDTQYF. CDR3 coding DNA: TGTGCCAGCAGTTTAGCGTTCGACACAGATACGCAGTATTTT.

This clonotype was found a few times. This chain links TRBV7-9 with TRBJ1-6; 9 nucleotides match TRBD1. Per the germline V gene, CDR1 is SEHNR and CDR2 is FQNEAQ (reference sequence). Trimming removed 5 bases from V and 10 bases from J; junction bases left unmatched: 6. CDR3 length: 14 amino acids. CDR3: CASSTGTGRSPLHF. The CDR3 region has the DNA TGTGCCAGCAGCACAGGGACAGGGAGGTCACCCCTCCACTTT.

As DNA, the CDR3 is TGTGCCAGCGCTGGGGCCTTCAATCAGCCCCAGCATTTT. Amino acids: CASAGAFNQPQHF. The J gene is TRBJ1-5, the V gene TRBV27; TRBD1 is a possible D gene (5 bases). The V gene lost 8 bases and the J gene lost 3 bases, with 11 bases spanning the gap. The V gene's germline CDR1 is MNHEY and CDR2 SMNVEV (reference sequence). This CDR3 region has 13 residues.